This paragraph covers one T cell receptor beta chain sequence. TCRdb's table, derived via immunoSEQ multiplex PCR, lists solely in-frame clones and lacks some. The table records 150,000 to 250,000 clones, about 80% of them present only once. Trimming removed 0 bases at V and 1 base at J, with 13 bases between. Germline assignment: CDR1 SGHNT and CDR2 YENEEA. This CDR3 comprises 17 residues. This sample is drawn from a study of blood T cell repertoires in COVID-19. At the level of the study: From T cells, B-cell-depleted T cells, or PBMCs came the material, which was cDNA or gDNA.

The sequence was collected from a human donor with acute or convalescent COVID-19. The donor label of this sample is uncertain. The V gene is TRBV11-3, the J gene TRBJ2-1, with a tentative D call TRBD2 (6 bases). The sample comprised peripheral blood. The CDR3 bases are TGTGCCAGCAGCTTAGATGGGGTGGGAGGTTCCTACAATGAGCAGTTCTTC. This encodes CASSLDGVGGSYNEQFF.